This TCR beta chain stems from a study of T cell responses to AZD1222 COVID-19 vaccine. TCRdb keeps only in-frame clones here, not all; method: immunoSEQ multiplex PCR. The data contain 150,000 or so clones, around 92% of them seen just once; the ten biggest clones take up 2.5% to 4%. This clone was recorded once. Trimming removed 5 bases from V and 5 bases from J, with 13 bases in between. This CDR3 region has 14 residues. Germline values: CDR1 SGHAT, CDR2 FQNNGV. Sample: peripheral blood, taken 28 days after the second AZD1222 dose. The sequence was obtained from an adult who received the AZD1222 COVID-19 vaccine. The V call is TRBV11-2, the J call TRBJ1-5; possibly TRBD1 for D (6 bases). The CDR3 reads CASSLQGGDQPQHF. The CDR3 nucleotides are TGTGCCAGCAGCCTACAGGGAGGGGATCAGCCCCAGCATTTT.